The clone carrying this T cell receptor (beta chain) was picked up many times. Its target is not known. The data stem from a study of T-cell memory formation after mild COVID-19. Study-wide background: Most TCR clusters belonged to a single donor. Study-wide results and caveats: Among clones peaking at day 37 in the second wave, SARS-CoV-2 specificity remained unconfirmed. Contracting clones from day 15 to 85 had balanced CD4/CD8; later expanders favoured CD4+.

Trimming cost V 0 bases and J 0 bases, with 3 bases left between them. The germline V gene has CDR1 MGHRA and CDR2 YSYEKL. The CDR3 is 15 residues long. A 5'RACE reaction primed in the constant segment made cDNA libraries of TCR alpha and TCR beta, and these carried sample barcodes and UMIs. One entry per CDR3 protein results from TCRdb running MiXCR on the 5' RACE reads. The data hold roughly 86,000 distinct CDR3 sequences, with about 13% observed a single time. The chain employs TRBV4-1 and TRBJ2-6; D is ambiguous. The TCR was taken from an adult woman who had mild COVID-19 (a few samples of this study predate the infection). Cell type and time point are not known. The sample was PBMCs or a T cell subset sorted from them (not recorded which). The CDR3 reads CASSQEASGANVLTF. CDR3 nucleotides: TGCGCCAGCAGCCAAGAAGCCTCTGGGGCCAACGTCCTGACTTTC.